This T cell receptor (beta chain) emerged from a study of T cell responses to AZD1222 COVID-19 vaccine. Profiled with immunoSEQ multiplex PCR; TCRdb holds only in-frame clones, not every one. The sample lists some 150,000 clones, around nine tenths occurring once. The CDR3 runs 15 residues. Trimming cost V 5 bases and J 7 bases; bases outside gene matches: 13. CDR1 is MNHEY and CDR2 is SMNVEV in the germline V gene (reference sequence). The TCR comes from an adult in good health. The sample in question was peripheral blood, obtained on day 0 of AZD1222 vaccination. The V call is TRBV27, the J call TRBJ1-2, with 7 nucleotides matching TRBD1. The CDR3 is CASSLKRDRPSGYTF. CDR3 DNA: TGTGCCAGCAGTCTTAAGCGGGACAGACCTTCTGGCTACACCTTC.